This is a list of T cell receptor beta chains from one sample in a study of cytomegalovirus exposure and HLA in healthy donors. The method was immunoSEQ multiplex PCR; TCRdb's version includes in-frame clones alone and lacks a portion of them. The sample has around 110,000 clones; approximately 90% are singletons. Material: PBMCs. The receptors derive from a woman younger than 35 in good health and CMV-seropositive. Both conserved end residues are part of each CDR3. The order of the fields is D gene, clone size, V gene, J gene, CDR3 protein, CDR3 DNA. The D gene is left open where the match is weak. Rows may omit the clone size; those that give it use once, few, many or a size class.

.	.	TRBV7-8	TRBJ2-1	CASSPSQGAAQQFF	TGTGCCAGCAGCCCCTCGCAGGGCGCAGCCCAGCAGTTCTTC
TRBD1	.	TRBV19	TRBJ1-2	CASSWDREGGYTF	TGTGCCAGTAGTTGGGACAGGGAAGGAGGCTACACCTTC
TRBD2	.	TRBV10-3	TRBJ2-7	CAIRTSAGRVYEQYF	TGTGCCATCAGGACCTCGGCAGGGAGGGTGTACGAGCAGTACTTC
TRBD1	once	TRBV18	TRBJ1-6	CASSQAGTVYNSPLHF	TGTGCCAGCTCACAGGCCGGGACAGTCTATAATTCACCCCTCCACTTT
TRBD1	.	TRBV19	TRBJ1-1	CASTWGQMNTEAFF	TGTGCCAGTACCTGGGGACAGATGAACACTGAAGCTTTCTTT
TRBD2	.	TRBV11-2	TRBJ2-7	CASSLVAWTSREQYF	TGTGCCAGCAGCTTGGTTGCCTGGACTAGCCGCGAGCAGTACTTC
TRBD1	.	TRBV11-3	TRBJ1-2	CASSLPPDRGLIYGYTF	TGTGCCAGCAGCTTACCCCCGGACAGGGGGCTAATTTATGGCTACACCTTC
.	.	TRBV18	TRBJ1-1	CASSPPARGNTEAFF	TGTGCCAGCTCACCACCGGCCAGGGGGAACACTGAAGCTTTCTTT
.	.	TRBV27	TRBJ1-4	CASRPEGGIAEKLFF	TGTGCCAGCAGACCAGAGGGAGGAATTGCAGAAAAACTGTTTTTT
.	.	TRBV9	TRBJ1-5	CASSTGGNQPQHF	TGTGCCAGCAGCACGGGAGGGAACCAGCCCCAGCATTTT
TRBD1	.	TRBV5-6	TRBJ2-7	CASSLGTGGEQYF	TGTGCCAGCAGCTTAGGGACAGGGGGAGAGCAGTACTTC
.	.	TRBV5-6	TRBJ2-3	CASSLRTASLVRDTQYF	TGTGCCAGCAGCTTGCGGACAGCATCATTAGTTCGAGATACGCAGTATTTT
.	.	TRBV7-9	TRBJ2-5	CASSPETQYF	TGTGCCAGCAGCCCGGAGACCCAGTACTTC
.	.	TRBV11-2	TRBJ2-1	CASSLAGLPRDEQFF	TGTGCCAGCAGCTTAGCCGGACTACCTAGGGATGAGCAGTTCTTC
.	.	TRBV21-1	TRBJ1-2	CASSKGSGQGTGGYTF	TGTGCCAGCAGCAAAGGTTCGGGACAGGGAACTGGTGGCTACACCTTC
TRBD1	few	TRBV11-2	TRBJ2-7	CASSPRSGTGFSYEQYF	TGTGCCAGCAGCCCCCGATCGGGGACAGGGTTCTCCTACGAGCAGTACTTC
.	.	TRBV27	TRBJ1-1	CASRAGNTEAFF	TGTGCCAGCAGGGCGGGGAACACTGAAGCTTTCTTT
.	.	TRBV27	TRBJ1-6	CASSSGEGSPLHF	TGTGCCAGCAGTTCAGGGGAAGGTTCACCCCTCCACTTT
TRBD2	once	TRBV7-9	TRBJ2-7	CASSLTLSASGPSYEQYF	TGTGCCAGCAGCTTAACACTATCGGCTAGCGGGCCCTCCTACGAGCAGTACTTC
TRBD2	few	TRBV11-2	TRBJ2-1	CASGTWTSAYNEQFF	TGTGCCAGCGGGACTTGGACTAGCGCTTACAATGAGCAGTTCTTC
TRBD1	few	TRBV10-3	TRBJ2-7	CAISEKPGQGGEQYF	TGTGCCATCAGTGAGAAACCGGGACAGGGTGGCGAGCAGTACTTC
.	.	TRBV4-1	TRBJ1-5	CASSQDSGGGPSNQPQHF	TGCGCCAGCAGCCAAGATTCGGGGGGGGGACCTAGCAATCAGCCCCAGCATTTT
TRBD1	.	TRBV7-2	TRBJ1-6	CASSATGNSPLHF	TGTGCCAGCAGCGCGACAGGGAATTCACCCCTCCACTTT
TRBD1	.	TRBV5-5	TRBJ2-7	CASRRPGQGFHEQYF	TGTGCCAGCAGGAGGCCGGGACAGGGGTTCCACGAGCAGTACTTC
TRBD2	.	TRBV9	TRBJ2-5	CASSSQTSGVKETQYF	TGTGCCAGCAGCTCCCAGACTAGCGGGGTTAAAGAGACCCAGTACTTC
.	.	TRBV27	TRBJ1-2	CASSPQGNYGYTF	TGTGCCAGCAGTCCCCAGGGGAACTATGGCTACACCTTC
.	few	TRBV4-1	TRBJ2-2	CASSQSPDTGELFF	TGCGCCAGCAGCCAAAGCCCGGACACCGGGGAGCTGTTTTTT
.	.	TRBV6-1	TRBJ1-1	CASGAGRNTEAFF	TGTGCCAGCGGGGCAGGCCGAAACACTGAAGCTTTCTTT
.	.	TRBV2	TRBJ2-3	CASSERLAMTPDTQYF	TGTGCCAGCAGTGAGCGTCTAGCTATGACTCCAGATACGCAGTATTTT
.	once	TRBV29-1	TRBJ1-2	CSVAPKLTNYGYTF	TGCAGCGTTGCCCCTAAGCTAACTAACTATGGCTACACCTTC
.	once	TRBV2	TRBJ2-7	CASRVHGSYEQYF	TGTGCCAGCAGAGTTCACGGTTCCTACGAGCAGTACTTC
.	once	TRBV27	TRBJ1-5	CASSGRDSGQPQHF	TGTGCCAGCAGTGGACGGGACTCGGGTCAGCCCCAGCATTTT
TRBD1	.	TRBV5-6	TRBJ1-1	CASSYDREAEAFF	TGTGCCAGCAGCTATGACAGGGAGGCTGAAGCTTTCTTT
.	once	TRBV15	TRBJ2-1	CATSTGQTDNEQFF	TGTGCCACCAGCACCGGACAGACCGACAATGAGCAGTTCTTC
.	.	TRBV18	TRBJ2-1	CASSTQGPVYNEQFF	TGTGCCAGCTCGACACAGGGCCCGGTTTACAATGAGCAGTTCTTC